The entry below gives a single TCR beta chain sequence along with its context. Its matching antigen is unknown. A read error may produce the germline difference seen at one junction end. TCRdb processed the RT-PCR reads anew with MiXCR; each CDR3 protein has one entry. Of over 800,000 distinct CDR3 sequences listed, approximately 22% are singletons. This sample stems from a study of response to subunit inactivated influenza vaccine. Points from the study as a whole: After each seasonal influenza vaccination, few new T cells are recruited, the authors suggested.

From germline, CDR1 is SGHRS and CDR2 YFSETQ. The CDR3 sequence is 15 residues long. The chain links TRBV5-1 to TRBJ2-3; D is unresolved. The material sequenced was PBMCs from blood, taken 5 days after vaccination. This TCR derives from a man over 45 who received an inactivated influenza vaccine. DNA for the CDR3: TGCTCCAGCAGCTTGGCGGTCAGCGCAACAGATACGCAGTATTTT. It translates to CSSSLAVSATDTQYF.